In its sample, the clone carrying this T cell receptor beta chain was seen a few times. The antigen remains undetermined. This record comes from a study of early T cells in non-severe SARS-CoV-2 infection. Study background: Sequencing input comprised bulk RNA from unsorted whole blood; chain pairing was not available.

Study results and limitations: Sequences matched to VDJdb favored anti-spike CD8 responses, while private and CD4 specificities were missed.

This CDR3 has 13 residues. CDR1 is SSHAT, CDR2 FNYEAQ, per germline (reference sequence). V was pared by 0 bases and J by 1 base, with 3 bases between. cDNA molecules, individually, were tagged with unique molecular identifiers. TCRdb re-called the 5' RACE reads with MiXCR, one entry per CDR3 protein. Among 65,000 to 80,000 distinct CDR3 sequences listed, over 10% were seen once. The sequenced sample consisted of whole blood. The clonotype comes from an adult who was a healthcare worker with PCR-confirmed SARS-CoV-2 infection or an uninfected control (not recorded which). This chain uses TRBV7-7 with TRBJ2-5; no definite D call. The CDR3 DNA is TGTGCCAGCAGCTTAGCGCCCCAAGAGACCCAGTACTTC. Protein sequence: CASSLAPQETQYF.